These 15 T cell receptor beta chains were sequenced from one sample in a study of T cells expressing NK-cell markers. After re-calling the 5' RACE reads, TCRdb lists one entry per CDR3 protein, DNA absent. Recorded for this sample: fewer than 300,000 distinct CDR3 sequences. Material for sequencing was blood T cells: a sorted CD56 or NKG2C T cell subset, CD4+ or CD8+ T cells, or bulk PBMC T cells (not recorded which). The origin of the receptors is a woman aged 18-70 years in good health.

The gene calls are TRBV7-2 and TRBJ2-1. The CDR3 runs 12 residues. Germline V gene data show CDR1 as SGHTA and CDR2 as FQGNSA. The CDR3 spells CASSFFQNEQFF.

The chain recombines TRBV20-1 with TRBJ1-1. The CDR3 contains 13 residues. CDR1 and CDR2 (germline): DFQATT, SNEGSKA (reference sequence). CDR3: CSESGGPDTEAFF.

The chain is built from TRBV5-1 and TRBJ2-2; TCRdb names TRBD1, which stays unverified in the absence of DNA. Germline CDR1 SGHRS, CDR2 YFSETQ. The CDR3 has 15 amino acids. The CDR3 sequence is CASSPRDPNTGELFF. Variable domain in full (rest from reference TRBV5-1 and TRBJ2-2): KAGVTQTPRYLIKTRGQQVTLSCSPISGHRSVSWYQQTPGQGLQFLFEYFSETQRNKGNFPGRFSGRQFSNSRSEMNVSTLELGDSALYLCASSPRDPNTGELFFGEGSRLTVL.

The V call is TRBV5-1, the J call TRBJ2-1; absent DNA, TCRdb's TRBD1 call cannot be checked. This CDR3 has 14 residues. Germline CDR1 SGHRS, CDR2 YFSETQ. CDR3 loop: CASSLGAGRDEQFF. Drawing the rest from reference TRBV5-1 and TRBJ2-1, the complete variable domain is KAGVTQTPRYLIKTRGQQVTLSCSPISGHRSVSWYQQTPGQGLQFLFEYFSETQRNKGNFPGRFSGRQFSNSRSEMNVSTLELGDSALYLCASSLGAGRDEQFFGPGTRLTVL.

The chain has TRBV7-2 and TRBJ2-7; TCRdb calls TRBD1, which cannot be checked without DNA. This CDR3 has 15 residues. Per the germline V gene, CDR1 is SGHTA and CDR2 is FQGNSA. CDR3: CASSLGTGSIGEQYF.

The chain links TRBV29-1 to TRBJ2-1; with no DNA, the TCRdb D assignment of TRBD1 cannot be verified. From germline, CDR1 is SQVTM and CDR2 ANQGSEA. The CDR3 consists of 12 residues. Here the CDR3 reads CSAGDKGNEQFF.

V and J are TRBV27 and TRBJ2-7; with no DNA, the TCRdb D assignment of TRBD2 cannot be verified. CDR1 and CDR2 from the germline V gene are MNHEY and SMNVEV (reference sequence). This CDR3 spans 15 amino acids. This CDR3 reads CASSYTSGRIHEQYF.

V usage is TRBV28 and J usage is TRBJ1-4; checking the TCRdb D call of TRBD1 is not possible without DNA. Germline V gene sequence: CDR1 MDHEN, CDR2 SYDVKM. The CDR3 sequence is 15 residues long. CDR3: CASSSGQVKNEKLFF.

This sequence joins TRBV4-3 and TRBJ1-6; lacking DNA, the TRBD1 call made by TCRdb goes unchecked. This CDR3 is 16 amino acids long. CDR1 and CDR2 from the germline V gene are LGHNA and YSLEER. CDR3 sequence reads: CASSQDLAGAGSPLHF.

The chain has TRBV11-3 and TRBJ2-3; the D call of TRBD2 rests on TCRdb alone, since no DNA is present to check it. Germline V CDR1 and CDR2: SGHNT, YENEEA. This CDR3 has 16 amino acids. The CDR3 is CASSPGPSGVTDTQYF.

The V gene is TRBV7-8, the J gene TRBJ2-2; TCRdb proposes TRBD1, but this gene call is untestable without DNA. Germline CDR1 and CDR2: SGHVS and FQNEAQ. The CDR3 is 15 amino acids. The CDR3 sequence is CASSTWDRDTGELFF. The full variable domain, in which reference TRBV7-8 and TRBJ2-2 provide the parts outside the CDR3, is GAGVSQSPRYKVAKRGQDVALRCDPISGHVSLFWYQQALGQGPEFLTYFQNEAQLDKSGLPSDRFFAERPEGSVSTLKIQRTQQEDSAVYLCASSTWDRDTGELFFGEGSRLTVL.

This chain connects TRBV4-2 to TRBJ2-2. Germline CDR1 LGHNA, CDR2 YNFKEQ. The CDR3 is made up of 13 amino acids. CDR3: CASSQDFAGELFF.

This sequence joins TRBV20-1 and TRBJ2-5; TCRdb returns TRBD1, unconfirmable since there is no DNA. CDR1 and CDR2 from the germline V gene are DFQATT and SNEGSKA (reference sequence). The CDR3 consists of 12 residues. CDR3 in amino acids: CSAMRGRETQYF.

This CDR3 reads CASSQARQDGYTF. V gene TRBV3-1 combines with J gene TRBJ1-2; the D gene TCRdb calls, TRBD1, cannot be checked with no DNA. The CDR3 is 13 residues long. Germline assignment: CDR1 LGHDT and CDR2 YNNKEL (reference sequence).

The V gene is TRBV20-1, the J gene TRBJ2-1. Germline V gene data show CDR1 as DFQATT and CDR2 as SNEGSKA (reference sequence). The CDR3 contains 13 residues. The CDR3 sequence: CSARDFHHNEQFF.